The 21 T cell receptor beta chains reported below all come from one sample, sequenced in a study of T cells after yellow fever vaccination (dated by TCRdb to the late 2010s). To prepare the library, 5' RACE was applied. The instrument was an Illumina HiSeq 2500. In TCRdb, the public reads were trimmed at Q25 with fastp and aligned with MiXCR, with productive beta chains retained. Under each unique CDR3 protein, matching rows form one entry showing the most common genes and DNA. Recorded for this sample are 250,000 or so distinct CDR3 sequences; roughly 6.3% of them occurred a single time. Roughly 1% of the sample lies in the top ten. The meaning of the sample's treatment or condition label: live attenuated yellow fever vaccine strain. This material consisted of CD4+ T cells sorted from PBMCs, taken on the day of the yellow fever booster vaccination. These receptors came from a man aged 25 to 40 who received the YFV17D yellow fever vaccine.

This clonotype showed up many times. The V call is TRBV6-2 or TRBV6-3, the J call TRBJ2-2; D remains unclear. This CDR3 comprises 14 residues. V lost 2 bases and J 3 bases, leaving 7 bases between the germline ends. In germline, CDR1 is MNHEY, CDR2 SVGEGT. The CDR3 nucleotides read TGTGCCAGCAGTTACATAACGGACACCGGGGAGCTGTTTTTT. Protein: CASSYITDTGELFF.

Only a few counts were recorded for this clonotype. This sequence joins TRBV20-1 and TRBJ2-3; the match to TRBD2 covers 8 bases. V lost 6 bases to trimming and J lost 6 bases; unmatched junction nucleotides: 11. Germline CDR1 reads DFQATT; CDR2 reads SNEGSKA (reference sequence). The CDR3 sequence is 14 residues long. CDR3 region: CSASEGTSIDTQYF. The CDR3 nucleotides are TGCAGTGCGTCGGAGGGGACTAGTATTGATACGCAGTATTTT.

This clonotype appeared a few times. V gene TRBV11-2 combines with J gene TRBJ2-6; 8 nucleotides agree with TRBD1. Germline values: CDR1 SGHAT, CDR2 FQNNGV. Unmatched junction bases numbered 16, after V lost 7 bases and J lost 2 bases. The CDR3 spans 19 residues. This CDR3 is CASTSMGRGLITGANVLTF. In DNA, the CDR3 is TGTGCCAGCACCTCCATGGGCAGGGGGCTAATTACTGGGGCCAACGTCCTGACTTTC. The whole variable domain, filled in from reference TRBV11-2 and TRBJ2-6, reads EAGVAQSPRYKIIEKRQSVAFWCNPISGHATLYWYQQILGQGPKLLIQFQNNGVVDDSQLPKDRFSAERLKGVDSTLKIQPAKLEDSAVYLCASTSMGRGLITGANVLTFGAGSRLTVL.

This clonotype has more than one count but fewer than ten. The V call is TRBV20-1, the J call TRBJ1-6, with 9 nucleotides matching TRBD1. The V and J ends lost 0 bases and 10 bases, in that order; junction bases with no gene match: 10. The germline V gene encodes CDR1 DFQATT and CDR2 SNEGSKA (reference sequence). There are 16 residues in the CDR3. The DNA for the CDR3 is TGCAGTGCTAGAGATCTTCGGACAGGGGACGACTCACCCCTCCACTTT. Encoded protein: CSARDLRTGDDSPLHF.

This clonotype was observed at least ten times. The V call is TRBV6-2 or TRBV6-3, the J call TRBJ2-1; weak D call: TRBD2 (5 bases). Germline-derived CDR1 and CDR2 are MNHEY and SVGEGT. This CDR3 is built from 12 residues. V dropped 4 bases and J dropped 11 bases, with 12 bases sitting between them. CDR3 DNA sequence: TGTGCCAGCAGTTCCCCTAACGGGAAGCAGTTCTTC. Amino acid sequence: CASSSPNGKQFF.

The rearrangement joins TRBV5-1 to TRBJ2-1; 9 nucleotides align to TRBD2. Looked up from germline, CDR1 is SGHRS and CDR2 is YFSETQ. This CDR3 is built from 15 residues. Trimming removed 0 bases from V and 5 bases from J; junction bases left unmatched: 3. The CDR3 sequence is CASSLVAGGDNEQFF. The CDR3 nucleotides read TGCGCCAGCAGCTTGGTCGCGGGAGGGGACAATGAGCAGTTCTTC.

This clonotype has only a few counts. The chain carries TRBV4-2 and TRBJ2-1; D unresolved. The CDR3 has 14 residues. The germline V gene has CDR1 LGHNA and CDR2 YNFKEQ. V lost 3 bases, J lost 5 bases, and 11 bases lay in between. CDR3 sequence: CASSQDRDDNEQFF. CDR3 coding DNA: TGTGCCAGCAGCCAGGACCGTGATGACAATGAGCAGTTCTTC.

This clonotype was detected ten times or more. The chain carries TRBV29-1 and TRBJ2-7, with D hard to call. Germline-derived CDR1 and CDR2 are SQVTM and ANQGSEA. With 6 bases removed from V and 1 base from J, the gap between germline ends came to 10 bases. The CDR3 is 12 residues long. The CDR3 is CSVVRDSYEQYF. Written as DNA, the CDR3 is TGCAGCGTGGTAAGGGATTCCTACGAGCAGTACTTC.

In this sample, this clonotype turned up a few times. The J gene is TRBJ2-7, the V gene TRBV6-1, with D possibly TRBD1 on 7 matching bases. The V end was cut by 5 bases, the J end by 1 base, with 15 bases between. CDR3 length equals 15 residues. Germline V gene lookup returns CDR1 MNHNS and CDR2 SASEGT. The CDR3 region is CASSPPRGDSYEQYF. CDR3 in DNA: TGTGCCAGCAGTCCCCCCAGGGGGGATTCCTACGAGCAGTACTTC.

This clonotype was found a few times. The chain is built from TRBV27 and TRBJ2-3; the match to TRBD1 covers 9 bases. Germline values: CDR1 MNHEY, CDR2 SMNVEV (reference sequence). V was pared by 6 bases and J by 5 bases, with 9 bases of the junction left unmatched. The CDR3 totals 15 residues. In nucleotides, the CDR3 is TGTGCCAGCAGAGGCGGGACAGGGCGAATAGATACGCAGTATTTT. Its protein is CASRGGTGRIDTQYF.

There are many counts of this clonotype. The V gene is TRBV7-9, the J gene TRBJ2-7; D gene unclear. This CDR3 is built from 13 residues. The V end was cut by 2 bases, the J end by 6 bases, with 11 bases between. Germline V CDR1 and CDR2: SEHNR, FQNEAQ (reference sequence). This CDR3 reads CASSLQSDGEQYF. The CDR3 nucleotides are TGTGCCAGCAGCTTACAGTCCGACGGCGAGCAGTACTTC.

This clonotype was found many times. V usage is TRBV7-6 and J usage is TRBJ2-3, with TRBD2 matching 11 bases. The V and J ends lost 1 base and 3 bases, in that order; junction bases with no gene match: 6. CDR1 and CDR2 (germline): SGHVS, FNYEAQ. The CDR3 is 17 residues long. The DNA of the CDR3 is TGTGCCAGCAGCTTAGAACTAGCGGGAGATAGGACAGATACGCAGTATTTT. It is translated as CASSLELAGDRTDTQYF.

This chain uses TRBV7-2 with TRBJ1-1; tentative D call: TRBD1 (6 bases). This CDR3 has 13 amino acids. Germline V CDR1 and CDR2: SGHTA, FQGNSA. Trimming pared 6 bases from V and 6 bases from J, leaving 14 bases between. The CDR3 DNA sequence: TGTGCCAGCAGGCGACCAGGGGACGCTGAAGCTTTCTTT. Translated, it gives CASRRPGDAEAFF.

In this sample, this clonotype turned up a few times. This chain uses TRBV7-6 with TRBJ2-1, with 13 bases that match TRBD2. The V gene end was trimmed by 5 bases and the J gene end by 7 bases; junction bases not matched to a gene: 5. This CDR3 region has 15 residues. Germline lookup yields CDR1 SGHVS and CDR2 FNYEAQ. The CDR3 coding sequence is TGTGCCAGCAGCGCCGGACTAGCGGGAGCGAATGAGCAGTTCTTC. Residues: CASSAGLAGANEQFF. The full variable domain, with the rest looked up from reference TRBV7-6 and TRBJ2-1, is GAGVSQSPRYKVTKRGQDVALRCDPISGHVSLYWYRQALGQGPEFLTYFNYEAQQDKSGLPNDRFSAERPEGSISTLTIQRTEQRDSAMYRCASSAGLAGANEQFFGPGTRLTVL.

At least ten counts were recorded for this clonotype. CDR3 region: CASSQERLAGGNEQYF. As DNA, the CDR3 is TGTGCCAGCAGCCAAGAAAGACTAGCGGGAGGTAACGAGCAGTACTTC. The genes are TRBV3-1 and TRBJ2-7, with 13 bases lining up with TRBD2. CDR3 size: 16 residues. Germline V gene data show CDR1 as LGHDT and CDR2 as YNNKEL (reference sequence). With V trimmed by 0 bases and J by 5 bases, 4 bases remained unmatched.

The table lists this clonotype with many counts. The chain recombines TRBV7-2 with TRBJ1-1; D is uncertain. The CDR3 runs to 12 residues. CDR1 SGHTA and CDR2 FQGNSA come from the germline V gene. V was trimmed by 5 bases and J by 0 bases, leaving 4 bases between them. The CDR3 here is CASSAVNTEAFF. DNA of the CDR3: TGTGCCAGCAGCGCGGTGAACACTGAAGCTTTCTTT.

The chain couples TRBV28 to TRBJ1-5; D is unclear. Germline-derived CDR1 and CDR2 are MDHEN and SYDVKM. The germline V and J ends were trimmed by 11 bases and 5 bases, with 16 bases remaining between them. The CDR3 covers 13 residues. CDR3: CACWRSGDQPQHF. In nucleotides, the CDR3 is TGTGCCTGCTGGCGGTCAGGTGATCAGCCCCAGCATTTT. Full variable domain (missing parts from reference TRBV28 and TRBJ1-5): DVKVTQSSRYLVKRTGEKVFLECVQDMDHENMFWYRQDPGLGLRLIYFSYDVKMKEKGDIPEGYSVSREKKERFSLILESASTNQTSMYLCACWRSGDQPQHFGDGTRLSIL.

In this sample, this clonotype turned up a few times. CDR3 protein: CSARRGLNTEAFF. CDR3 coding DNA: TGCAGTGCTAGGCGGGGCTTGAACACTGAAGCTTTCTTT. This chain links TRBV20-1 with TRBJ1-1; D might be TRBD1 (5 bases). The CDR3 spans 13 residues. Germline lookup yields CDR1 DFQATT and CDR2 SNEGSKA (reference sequence). Trimming left V 3 bases short and J 0 bases short, with 8 bases between.

This clonotype was counted only a few times. Here the CDR3 reads CASRDYLPDTQYF. Written as DNA, the CDR3 is TGCGCCAGCAGAGACTATCTGCCAGATACGCAGTATTTT. V gene TRBV10-2 combines with J gene TRBJ2-3; tentative D call: TRBD2 (5 bases). The CDR3 totals 13 residues. Germline CDR1 reads WSHSY; CDR2 reads SAAADI. Trimming removed 6 bases from V and 4 bases from J, with 11 bases in between.

There are many counts of this clonotype. The chain joins TRBV11-2 to TRBJ2-5; D ambiguous. This CDR3 comprises 19 residues. Germline assignment: CDR1 SGHAT and CDR2 FQNNGV. V dropped 5 bases and J dropped 7 bases, with 32 bases sitting between them. CDR3 amino acids: CASSETLLHELPERGTQYF. The DNA of the CDR3 is TGTGCCAGCAGCGAAACCTTGCTTCATGAGCTACCCGAGAGAGGGACCCAGTACTTC.

This clonotype was picked up a small number of times. The chain employs TRBV20-1 and TRBJ2-7, with D possibly called TRBD1 or TRBD2 (5 bases each). The CDR3 sequence is 13 residues long. Per germline, CDR1 DFQATT and CDR2 SNEGSKA (reference sequence). Trimming pared 1 base from V and 0 bases from J, leaving 7 bases between. CDR3 in DNA: TGCAGTGCTAGAGCTGGGGGCTCCTACGAGCAGTACTTC. As protein: CSARAGGSYEQYF.